The rows below give T cell receptor beta chains drawn from one sample of a study of T-cell memory formation after mild COVID-19. TCRdb passed the 5' RACE reads through MiXCR, listing each CDR3 protein once. The sample shows under 600,000 distinct CDR3 sequences, 20% to 25% of them seen only once. The sample was PBMCs or a T cell subset sorted from them (not recorded which). The receptors shown here come from an adult woman who had mild COVID-19 (a few samples of this study predate the infection). Cell type and time point are not known. The CDR3 runs from the conserved cysteine through the conserved F or W. A D gene is named only where the DNA matches it firmly. Clone size is shown for a subset of rows, as once, few, many or a class of expanded clone.

j_gene: TRBJ2-5; v_gene: TRBV29-1; len: 17; d_gene: TRBD2; abundance: -; CDR3nt: TGCAGCGTCCCTAAGGTTGGTCTAGCGGGAGAACAAGAGACCCAGTACTTC; CDR3aa: CSVPKVGLAGEQETQYF
j_gene: TRBJ2-2; v_gene: TRBV7-2; len: 17; d_gene: TRBD2; abundance: -; CDR3nt: TGTGCCAGCAGCCTCGGACTAGCGGGAGCAAGGACCGGGGAGCTGTTTTTT; CDR3aa: CASSLGLAGARTGELFF
j_gene: TRBJ2-2; v_gene: TRBV2; len: 15; d_gene: TRBD1; abundance: -; CDR3nt: TGTGCCAGCTTGAAGGGGGCGGTGAACACCGGGGAGCTGTTTTTT; CDR3aa: CASLKGAVNTGELFF
j_gene: TRBJ2-5; v_gene: TRBV29-1; len: 13; d_gene: TRBD2; abundance: few; CDR3nt: TGCAGCGTTAGTGTAGCGGGAGAAGAGACCCAGTACTTC; CDR3aa: CSVSVAGEETQYF
j_gene: TRBJ1-5; v_gene: TRBV20-1; len: 13; d_gene: -; abundance: few; CDR3nt: TGCAGTGCTAGGGGGGTCAGCAATCAGCCCCAGCATTTT; CDR3aa: CSARGVSNQPQHF
j_gene: TRBJ2-2; v_gene: TRBV5-1; len: 17; d_gene: -; abundance: -; CDR3nt: TGCGCCAGCAGCCGTACGCGGAGGGGGATGTACACCGGGGAGCTGTTTTTT; CDR3aa: CASSRTRRGMYTGELFF
j_gene: TRBJ1-5; v_gene: TRBV7-2; len: 16; d_gene: -; abundance: -; CDR3nt: TGTGCCAGCAGTTCTACGCGGGGACCCCCGAATCAGCCCCAGCATTTT; CDR3aa: CASSSTRGPPNQPQHF
j_gene: TRBJ2-1; v_gene: TRBV20-1; len: 11; d_gene: -; abundance: -; CDR3nt: TGCAGTGCTCAGTTCTACAATGAGCAGTTCTTC; CDR3aa: CSAQFYNEQFF
j_gene: TRBJ1-6; v_gene: TRBV7-9; len: 10; d_gene: -; abundance: -; CDR3nt: TGTGCCACGGGGGGTTCACCCCTCCACTTT; CDR3aa: CATGGSPLHF
j_gene: TRBJ2-5; v_gene: TRBV10-3; len: 12; d_gene: -; abundance: once; CDR3nt: TGTGCCATCAGTGGTAGGGGAGAGACCCAGTACTTC; CDR3aa: CAISGRGETQYF
j_gene: TRBJ2-3; v_gene: TRBV7-9; len: 14; d_gene: -; abundance: few; CDR3nt: TGTGCCAGCAGCTTTGATCCCAGCACAGATACGCAGTATTTT; CDR3aa: CASSFDPSTDTQYF
j_gene: TRBJ2-5; v_gene: TRBV29-1; len: 16; d_gene: TRBD1; abundance: few; CDR3nt: TGCAGCGTTGCCCCGCTAAAACAGGGGGCGGAAGAGACCCAGTACTTC; CDR3aa: CSVAPLKQGAEETQYF
j_gene: TRBJ2-3; v_gene: TRBV9; len: 15; d_gene: -; abundance: -; CDR3nt: TGTGCCAGCAGCGTAGGGGTACCTAGCACAGATACGCAGTATTTT; CDR3aa: CASSVGVPSTDTQYF
j_gene: TRBJ1-1; v_gene: TRBV18; len: 15; d_gene: -; abundance: -; CDR3nt: TGTGCCAGCTCACCACAGTGGGGGACGGACACTGAAGCTTTCTTT; CDR3aa: CASSPQWGTDTEAFF
j_gene: TRBJ2-1; v_gene: TRBV12-3/TRBV12-4; len: 16; d_gene: -; abundance: -; CDR3nt: TGTGCCAGCAGTCCGCCCTCTCGGGTAGGTCGCAATGAGCAGTTCTTC; CDR3aa: CASSPPSRVGRNEQFF
j_gene: TRBJ2-1; v_gene: TRBV12-3/TRBV12-4; len: 12; d_gene: -; abundance: -; CDR3nt: TGTGCCAGCAGTTTACTAGCGCATGAGCAGTTCTTC; CDR3aa: CASSLLAHEQFF
j_gene: TRBJ2-3; v_gene: TRBV11-2; len: 15; d_gene: TRBD1; abundance: -; CDR3nt: TGTGCCAGCAGCCAGGACAGGGTGGGCACAGATACGCAGTATTTT; CDR3aa: CASSQDRVGTDTQYF
j_gene: TRBJ2-5; v_gene: TRBV12-3/TRBV12-4; len: 14; d_gene: TRBD2; abundance: -; CDR3nt: TGTGCCAGCACCCCACCGGGAGGAGGGGAGACCCAGTACTTC; CDR3aa: CASTPPGGGETQYF
j_gene: TRBJ2-5; v_gene: TRBV12-3/TRBV12-4; len: 16; d_gene: -; abundance: few; CDR3nt: TGTGCCAGCAGTTTAGCGGGGCCCGGACTCCAAGAGACCCAGTACTTC; CDR3aa: CASSLAGPGLQETQYF
j_gene: TRBJ2-1; v_gene: TRBV3-1; len: 15; d_gene: TRBD2; abundance: -; CDR3nt: TGTGCCAGCAGCCAACAAGCGGGGGGGTACAATGAGCAGTTCTTC; CDR3aa: CASSQQAGGYNEQFF
j_gene: TRBJ2-2; v_gene: TRBV10-3; len: 18; d_gene: TRBD2; abundance: -; CDR3nt: TGTGCCATCAGTGAGGGTATACTAGCGGGGGATGACACCGGGGAGCTGTTTTTT; CDR3aa: CAISEGILAGDDTGELFF
j_gene: TRBJ2-7; v_gene: TRBV4-1; len: 15; d_gene: -; abundance: few; CDR3nt: TGCGCCAGCAGTGCCCAGGGGGGGGGCTTCTACGAGCAGTACTTC; CDR3aa: CASSAQGGGFYEQYF
j_gene: TRBJ2-1; v_gene: TRBV7-9; len: 18; d_gene: -; abundance: -; CDR3nt: TGTGCCAGCAGCCTACCCTCAACTAGCCCGAGCTCCTACAATGAGCAGTTCTTC; CDR3aa: CASSLPSTSPSSYNEQFF
j_gene: TRBJ1-2; v_gene: TRBV4-1; len: 14; d_gene: TRBD1; abundance: many; CDR3nt: TGCGCCAGCAGCCAGGATACAGGGGCTCGGGGCTACACCTTC; CDR3aa: CASSQDTGARGYTF
j_gene: TRBJ2-5; v_gene: TRBV5-1; len: 13; d_gene: -; abundance: -; CDR3nt: TGCGCCAGCAGCACCGGGACATCGGAGACCCAGTACTTC; CDR3aa: CASSTGTSETQYF
j_gene: TRBJ1-5; v_gene: TRBV10-3; len: 16; d_gene: TRBD1; abundance: -; CDR3nt: TGTGCCATCAGTGAGTTAGGGACAGGGCTGAATCAGCCCCAGCATTTT; CDR3aa: CAISELGTGLNQPQHF
j_gene: TRBJ2-7; v_gene: TRBV3-1; len: 14; d_gene: -; abundance: few; CDR3nt: TGTGCCAGCAGCCAAGATATCCCAGGAGCCGAGCAGTACTTC; CDR3aa: CASSQDIPGAEQYF
j_gene: TRBJ1-2; v_gene: TRBV18; len: 14; d_gene: TRBD1; abundance: -; CDR3nt: TGTGCCAGCTCACCCTCGCAGGGGGTAGATGGCTACACCTTC; CDR3aa: CASSPSQGVDGYTF
j_gene: TRBJ2-1; v_gene: TRBV21-1; len: 15; d_gene: -; abundance: few; CDR3nt: TGTGCCAGCAGCAAAAAAGCGGGAGACGGCAATGAGCAGTTCTTC; CDR3aa: CASSKKAGDGNEQFF
j_gene: TRBJ1-1; v_gene: TRBV5-1; len: 13; d_gene: -; abundance: -; CDR3nt: TGCGCCAGCAGTCGAGAGTGGGACACTGAAGCTTTCTTT; CDR3aa: CASSREWDTEAFF
j_gene: TRBJ2-7; v_gene: TRBV27; len: 16; d_gene: TRBD1; abundance: -; CDR3nt: TGTGCCAGCAGCCCGCATCAGGGGGCGGACTCCTACGAGCAGTACTTC; CDR3aa: CASSPHQGADSYEQYF
j_gene: TRBJ1-1; v_gene: TRBV5-1; len: 16; d_gene: -; abundance: few; CDR3nt: TGCGCCAGCAGCTTTACCTTCAGGGACCCTAACACTGAAGCTTTCTTT; CDR3aa: CASSFTFRDPNTEAFF
j_gene: TRBJ1-5; v_gene: TRBV12-3/TRBV12-4; len: 16; d_gene: -; abundance: many; CDR3nt: TGTGCCAGCAGCTCGGGGGCCCGAGGGAGCAATCAGCCCCAGCATTTT; CDR3aa: CASSSGARGSNQPQHF
j_gene: TRBJ2-2; v_gene: TRBV7-9; len: 14; d_gene: -; abundance: few; CDR3nt: TGTGCCAGCAGCTTAATGGGGGGCACCGGGGAGCTGTTTTTT; CDR3aa: CASSLMGGTGELFF
j_gene: TRBJ2-1; v_gene: TRBV4-2; len: 17; d_gene: TRBD1; abundance: -; CDR3nt: TGTGCCAGCAGCCCCTGGGGGACAGGGATTACTCGGAATGAGCAGTTCTTC; CDR3aa: CASSPWGTGITRNEQFF
j_gene: TRBJ1-5; v_gene: TRBV19; len: 19; d_gene: TRBD1; abundance: -; CDR3nt: TGTGCCAGTGGCAACGGGGGGACAGGGAACCTTTATAGCAATCAGCCCCAGCATTTT; CDR3aa: CASGNGGTGNLYSNQPQHF
j_gene: TRBJ2-2; v_gene: TRBV12-3/TRBV12-4; len: 16; d_gene: -; abundance: -; CDR3nt: TGTGCCAGCAGTTTACGAAGCAGTTTCGGGGGCGGGGAGCTGTTTTTT; CDR3aa: CASSLRSSFGGGELFF
j_gene: TRBJ2-1; v_gene: TRBV6-2/TRBV6-3; len: 17; d_gene: TRBD2; abundance: -; CDR3nt: TGTGCCAGCAGTTACTCCGGTAGCGGGGGAGTATACAATGAGCAGTTCTTC; CDR3aa: CASSYSGSGGVYNEQFF
j_gene: TRBJ2-7; v_gene: TRBV10-3; len: 15; d_gene: TRBD2; abundance: -; CDR3nt: TGTGCCATCAGTACCGGGACTAGCGGTTCCTACGAGCAGTACTTC; CDR3aa: CAISTGTSGSYEQYF
j_gene: TRBJ2-3; v_gene: TRBV4-1; len: 14; d_gene: TRBD2; abundance: few; CDR3nt: TGCGCCAGCAGCCAGAACAGCGGGGGATATACGCAGTATTTT; CDR3aa: CASSQNSGGYTQYF
j_gene: TRBJ2-3; v_gene: TRBV11-2; len: 15; d_gene: TRBD1; abundance: -; CDR3nt: TGTGCCAGCAGCTTAGTCGACAGGGGGTACGATACGCAGTATTTT; CDR3aa: CASSLVDRGYDTQYF
j_gene: TRBJ2-5; v_gene: TRBV5-1; len: 18; d_gene: TRBD2; abundance: -; CDR3nt: TGCGCCAGCAGCTTGGGATTACTAGCGGGGGGGACACAAGAGACCCAGTACTTC; CDR3aa: CASSLGLLAGGTQETQYF
j_gene: TRBJ1-1; v_gene: TRBV3-1; len: 15; d_gene: -; abundance: few; CDR3nt: TGTGCCAGCAGCCCCGCCGGACGGCAGAACACTGAAGCTTTCTTT; CDR3aa: CASSPAGRQNTEAFF
j_gene: TRBJ2-7; v_gene: TRBV15; len: 14; d_gene: -; abundance: many; CDR3nt: TGTGCCACCAGCAGAGATCGTGGGTTATCGGAGCAGTACTTC; CDR3aa: CATSRDRGLSEQYF
j_gene: TRBJ1-2; v_gene: TRBV5-5; len: 14; d_gene: TRBD1; abundance: -; CDR3nt: TGTGCCAGCAGTTGGGGACAGTCGGCTTATGGCTACACCTTC; CDR3aa: CASSWGQSAYGYTF
j_gene: TRBJ1-2; v_gene: TRBV6-1; len: 15; d_gene: -; abundance: -; CDR3nt: TGTGCCAGCAGTGAAGCTGACTGGGACGGGTATGGCTACACCTTC; CDR3aa: CASSEADWDGYGYTF
j_gene: TRBJ1-2; v_gene: TRBV12-3/TRBV12-4; len: 14; d_gene: TRBD1; abundance: few; CDR3nt: TGTGCCAGCAGCCAGGACAGGGATGACTATGGCTACACCTTC; CDR3aa: CASSQDRDDYGYTF
j_gene: TRBJ2-7; v_gene: TRBV5-1; len: 17; d_gene: TRBD2; abundance: -; CDR3nt: TGCGCCAGCAGCTTGGCCCGGACTAGCGGGAGATCCTACGAGCAGTACTTC; CDR3aa: CASSLARTSGRSYEQYF
j_gene: TRBJ1-1; v_gene: TRBV18; len: 15; d_gene: -; abundance: few; CDR3nt: TGTGCCAGCTCACCATTTCCGGGACTGAACACTGAAGCTTTCTTT; CDR3aa: CASSPFPGLNTEAFF
j_gene: TRBJ2-3; v_gene: TRBV20-1; len: 14; d_gene: -; abundance: few; CDR3nt: TGCAGTGCTAGAGCCTATTTAGCGACAGATACGCAGTATTTT; CDR3aa: CSARAYLATDTQYF